The present T cell receptor (beta chain) was sequenced within a study of blood T cell repertoires in COVID-19. Across the study: Sites in the United States, Italy and Spain provided acute and convalescent COVID-19 samples. T cells, B-cell-depleted T cells, or PBMCs provided the cDNA or gDNA that served as material.

Under the authors' procedure: Reference gene primer amplification gave estimated nucleated cell counts. Clones were read by immunoSEQ multiplex PCR, and TCRdb kept only the in-frame ones, dropping some. V and J calls and clone size come straight from that table; D and trimming were deduced from the DNA. The table records tens of thousands of clones, 80% to 85% of them present only once. This CDR3 has 19 amino acids. Germline V gene sequence: CDR1 MNHEY, CDR2 SMNVEV (reference sequence). Losses at the gene ends were 6 bases for V and 3 bases for J; bases not matched to a gene: 13. V gene TRBV27 combines with J gene TRBJ2-3, with 15 bases aligning to TRBD2. This clonotype originated in a woman older than 75 with active or convalescent COVID-19. The sample comprised peripheral blood. Here the CDR3 reads CASSRLGLAGGPGTDTQYF. CDR3 nucleotide sequence: TGTGCCAGCAGCCGACTAGGACTAGCGGGAGGGCCCGGGACAGATACGCAGTATTTT.